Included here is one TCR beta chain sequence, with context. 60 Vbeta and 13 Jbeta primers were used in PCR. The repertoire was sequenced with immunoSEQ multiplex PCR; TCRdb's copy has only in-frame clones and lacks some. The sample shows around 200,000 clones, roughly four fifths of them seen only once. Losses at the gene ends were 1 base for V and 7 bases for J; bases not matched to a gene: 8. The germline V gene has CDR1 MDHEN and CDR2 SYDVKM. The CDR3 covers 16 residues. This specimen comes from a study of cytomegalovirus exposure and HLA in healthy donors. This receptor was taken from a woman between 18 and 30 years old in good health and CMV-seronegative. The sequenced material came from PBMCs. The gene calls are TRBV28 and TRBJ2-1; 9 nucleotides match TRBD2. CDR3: CASSLSVAGVGNEQFF. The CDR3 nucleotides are TGTGCCAGCAGTTTATCCGTAGCGGGGGTAGGGAATGAGCAGTTCTTC.